These 9 T cell receptor beta chains share one sample of origin, sequenced in a study of blood T cell repertoires in COVID-19. TCRdb's copy holds only in-frame clones and misses some; the assay was immunoSEQ multiplex PCR. The sample has about 190,000 clones, 65% to 80% seen once. Sequenced material: peripheral blood. These receptors came from a man in his fifties who had recovered from COVID-19.

J is TRBJ1-2 and V is TRBV7-3; tentatively, D is TRBD1 (6 bases). Germline-derived CDR1 and CDR2 are SGHTA and FQGTGA. V was trimmed by 2 bases and J by 8 bases, leaving 18 bases between them. This CDR3 has 15 amino acids. Written as DNA, the CDR3 is TGTGCCAGCAGCTTAGGGGGCGGAGGCAGGAGGGGCTACACCTTC. Translating it yields CASSLGGGGRRGYTF.

The chain couples TRBV9 to TRBJ1-1, with D possibly being TRBD1 (5 bases). CDR1 SGDLS and CDR2 YYNGEE come from the germline V gene. This CDR3 is built from 16 residues. The V gene lost 3 bases and the J gene lost 4 bases, with 19 bases spanning the gap. The CDR3 nucleotides are TGTGCCAGCAGCGCCCGTGGGGCCTTCCCTCTCACTGAAGCTTTCTTT. It is translated as CASSARGAFPLTEAFF.

This clone has more than one count but fewer than ten. The chain employs TRBV10-1 and TRBJ2-7; 11 positions match TRBD1. The CDR3 contains 15 residues. The V gene's germline CDR1 is WNHNN and CDR2 SYGVQD (reference sequence). The ends lost 2 bases at V and 7 bases at J; junction bases unmatched: 7. The CDR3 region has the DNA TGCGCCAGCAGTGAGAGCGGACAGGGGGCATATGAGCAGTACTTC. This translates into CASSESGQGAYEQYF.

The genes are TRBV9 and TRBJ2-3; no definite D call. CDR3 length: 15 amino acids. The V gene lost 0 bases and the J gene lost 3 bases, with 11 bases spanning the gap. The germline gives CDR1 SGDLS, CDR2 YYNGEE. The CDR3 protein is CASSVALVGTDTQYF. CDR3 coding DNA: TGTGCCAGCAGCGTAGCGTTAGTCGGGACAGATACGCAGTATTTT.

The chain employs TRBV19 and TRBJ2-5; 8 nucleotides match TRBD1. Per germline, CDR1 LNHDA and CDR2 SQIVND (reference sequence). The J segment lost 3 bases and the V segment lost 4 bases, leaving 7 bases of the junction unmatched. The CDR3 is made up of 15 amino acids. The CDR3 DNA follows: TGTGCCAGTAGTAGATTGGGACAGGATGAAGAGACCCAGTACTTC. Residues: CASSRLGQDEETQYF.

V and J are TRBV7-6 and TRBJ1-2; the D gene is possibly TRBD1 (5 bases). The CDR3 length is 14 residues. V was pared by 4 bases and J by 4 bases, with 13 bases between. The germline V gene encodes CDR1 SGHVS and CDR2 FNYEAQ. The CDR3 DNA reads as TGTGCCAGCAGCTCAGGGCCCCACTTCTATGGCTACACCTTC. Its translation is CASSSGPHFYGYTF.

The chain recombines TRBV6-1 with TRBJ1-2; 7 positions agree with TRBD1. This CDR3 has 19 residues. Germline CDR1 and CDR2: MNHNS and SASEGT. Unmatched junction bases numbered 15, after V lost 2 bases and J lost 0 bases. In nucleotides, the CDR3 is TGTGCCAGCAGTGAAAGTTCCGGGACACTACAGGGGCCTAACTATGGCTACACCTTC. As protein: CASSESSGTLQGPNYGYTF.

The chain couples TRBV24-1 to TRBJ2-3; D possibly corresponds to TRBD2 (6 bases). V was shortened by 9 bases and J by 0 bases, with 15 bases between the two germline ends. CDR1 is KGHDR, CDR2 SFDVKD, per germline. There are 15 residues in the CDR3. The CDR3 region is CATGERVPSTDTQYF. CDR3 sequence (DNA): TGTGCCACCGGGGAGCGGGTCCCTAGCACAGATACGCAGTATTTT.

CDR3 DNA sequence: TGTGCCAGCAGACCGGACAGGCGGAGGGGCTACACCTTC. This translates into CASRPDRRRGYTF. The chain employs TRBV6-5 and TRBJ1-2, with 7 bases fitting TRBD1. Unmatched junction bases numbered 9, after V lost 6 bases and J lost 8 bases. Germline-derived CDR1 and CDR2 are MNHEY and SVGAGI. The CDR3 loop spans 13 amino acids.